Below are 18 T cell receptor beta chains sequenced from a single sample in a study of T cells in localized non-small cell lung cancer (dated by TCRdb to 2020 to 2021). The method was the immunoSEQ multiplex PCR assay. TCRdb re-hosts the immuneACCESS table, in-frame sequences only. Its copies lack some clones; in the studies checked, an unresolved V gene accounts for under half of them, and the cause for the rest is not known. Counted in this sample were around 96,000 clones; under 95% of them appeared once. The ten most abundant clones make up roughly 4.3% of the sample. The material was PBMCs, obtained before any cancer treatment. The receptors shown here come from a woman aged 40-69 years with stage II squamous cell lung carcinoma.

This sequence joins TRBV29-1 and TRBJ1-2; 8 bases match TRBD1. J was trimmed by 7 bases and V by 7 bases; bases with no gene match: 8. CDR1 and CDR2 (germline): SQVTM, ANQGSEA. CDR3 length: 12 amino acids. CDR3 residues: CSADQGAGGYTF. The CDR3 bases are TGCAGCGCGGATCAGGGGGCTGGTGGCTACACCTTC.

The chain joins TRBV15 to TRBJ2-5, with D perhaps assigned TRBD1 or TRBD2 (5 bases each). Germline V gives CDR1 LNHNV, CDR2 YYDKDF (reference sequence). The germline V and J ends were trimmed by 3 bases and 0 bases, with 14 bases remaining between them. There are 16 residues in the CDR3. CDR3 loop: CATSSRRLGDQETQYF. The DNA of the CDR3 is TGTGCCACCAGCAGTCGGAGATTGGGGGACCAAGAGACCCAGTACTTC.

The gene calls are TRBV23-1 and TRBJ2-2; 14 nucleotides agree with TRBD2. TRBV23-1 is an open reading frame whose function is uncertain. The V and J ends lost 5 bases and 3 bases, in that order; junction bases with no gene match: 8. This CDR3 is 18 amino acids long. In nucleotides, the CDR3 is TGCGCCAGCAGTTTTCGGACTAGCGGGAGGATCGACACCGGGGAGCTGTTTTTT. Translated: CASSFRTSGRIDTGELFF.

In its sample, this clone was seen once. The chain recombines TRBV6-1 with TRBJ2-2, with 9 bases aligning to TRBD1. Germline lookup yields CDR1 MNHNS and CDR2 SASEGT. Trimming took 1 base from V and 6 from J; bases not matched to a gene: 3. The CDR3 is 15 amino acids. The CDR3 nucleotides are TGTGCCAGCAGTGAAGGGACAGGGGTCCCCGGGGAGCTGTTTTTT. Its translation is CASSEGTGVPGELFF.

The J gene is TRBJ2-7, the V gene TRBV5-4; 9 bases map to TRBD1. The CDR3 sequence is 17 residues long. CDR1 is SGHNT, CDR2 YYREEE, per germline (reference sequence). The V and J ends lost 1 base and 3 bases, in that order; junction bases with no gene match: 11. The CDR3 DNA sequence: TGTGCCAGCAGCTTGAGGGGGACAGGGAGGTCCCTCTACGAGCAGTACTTC. It translates to CASSLRGTGRSLYEQYF.

The table lists this clone with a few counts. The rearrangement uses TRBV5-5 and TRBJ2-1; D ambiguous. V was shortened by 2 bases and J by 4 bases, with 10 bases between the two germline ends. The CDR3 consists of 14 residues. CDR1 and CDR2 (germline): SGHKS, YYEKEE (reference sequence). The CDR3 DNA follows: TGTGCCAGCAGCTTTACAGACACATACAATGAGCAGTTCTTC. Protein product: CASSFTDTYNEQFF.

This clone was observed a handful of times. The genes are TRBV6-5 and TRBJ2-3; weak D call: TRBD2 (6 bases). CDR3 length: 16 residues. With 3 bases removed from V and 0 bases from J, the gap between germline ends came to 13 bases. CDR1 MNHEY and CDR2 SVGAGI come from the germline V gene. CDR3 protein: CASSYGAGSSTDTQYF. The CDR3 nucleotides are TGTGCCAGCAGTTATGGGGCGGGGTCTAGCACAGATACGCAGTATTTT.

This clone came up once. The rearrangement uses TRBV15 and TRBJ1-2; TRBD1 is a possible D gene (5 bases). The CDR3 covers 13 residues. The V end was cut by 1 base, the J end by 4 bases, with 7 bases between. Germline CDR1 is LNHNV and CDR2 is YYDKDF (reference sequence). The CDR3 bases are TGTGCCACCAGCAGAGGACAGACCTATGGCTACACCTTC. It codes for CATSRGQTYGYTF.

The chain links TRBV5-6 to TRBJ2-4; possibly TRBD2 for D (5 bases). V lost 4 bases, J lost 1 base, and 15 bases lay in between. The V gene's germline CDR1 is SGHDT and CDR2 YYEEEE. The CDR3 has 16 residues. DNA for the CDR3: TGTGCCAGCAGCCGTTGGGCCGGGGTGGCCAAAAACATTCAGTACTTC. Translating it yields CASSRWAGVAKNIQYF.

V gene TRBV5-6 combines with J gene TRBJ1-5, with TRBD1 matching 7 bases. CDR1 and CDR2 from the germline V gene are SGHDT and YYEEEE. J was trimmed by 5 bases and V by 2 bases; bases with no gene match: 7. This CDR3 contains 15 residues. The CDR3 loop reads CASSFLRDRDQPQHF. The CDR3 coding sequence is TGTGCCAGCAGCTTCCTCCGGGACAGAGATCAGCCCCAGCATTTT.

The chain recombines TRBV6-1 with TRBJ1-5, with D maybe TRBD1 (5 bases). The germline V gene encodes CDR1 MNHNS and CDR2 SASEGT. The CDR3 runs 15 residues. With 0 bases removed from V and 6 bases from J, the gap between germline ends came to 12 bases. This chain's CDR3 is CASSEAGGVVQPQHF. The CDR3 nucleotides read TGTGCCAGCAGTGAAGCGGGGGGAGTAGTTCAGCCCCAGCATTTT.

Only one count was recorded for this clone. This chain joins TRBV9 and TRBJ2-7; D call uncertain. V was shortened by 0 bases and J by 0 bases, with 10 bases between the two germline ends. Germline CDR1 reads SGDLS; CDR2 reads YYNGEE. The CDR3 runs to 15 residues. This chain's CDR3 is CASSVGIRSSYEQYF. The CDR3 coding sequence is TGTGCCAGCAGCGTAGGTATACGGAGCTCCTACGAGCAGTACTTC.

The V gene is TRBV6-5, the J gene TRBJ2-5, with 8 positions matching TRBD2. Germline V gene data show CDR1 as MNHEY and CDR2 as SVGAGI. CDR3 length: 14 residues. With 8 bases clipped from V and 5 bases from J, the junction kept 10 bases outside the gene matches. CDR3 bases: TGTGCCAGCCATAGCGGGGCCCTAGGGGAGACCCAGTACTTC. As protein: CASHSGALGETQYF.

This rearrangement joins TRBV7-2 to TRBJ1-4; 12 bases map to TRBD1. The J segment lost 7 bases and the V segment lost 3 bases, leaving 9 bases of the junction unmatched. The germline CDR1 and CDR2 sequences are SGHTA and FQGNSA. This CDR3 is built from 17 residues. CDR3 bases: TGTGCCAGCAGCTTTCCCGGGACAGGGGGCGATGGTGAAAAACTGTTTTTT. Its protein is CASSFPGTGGDGEKLFF.

The V and J genes are TRBV14 and TRBJ1-1; no reliable D call. The V gene's germline CDR1 is SGHDN and CDR2 FVKESK. The CDR3 has 14 residues. Trimming cost V 0 bases and J 1 base, with 6 bases left between them. CDR3 sequence: CASSQEGRNTEAFF. For the CDR3, the DNA is TGTGCCAGCAGCCAAGAAGGCAGGAACACTGAAGCTTTCTTT.

The V call is TRBV5-1, the J call TRBJ2-1, with 16 bases lining up with TRBD2. After removal of 4 bases from V and 0 bases from J, the junction contained 4 bases not matched to a gene. The V gene's germline CDR1 is SGHRS and CDR2 YFSETQ. This CDR3 comprises 18 residues. The CDR3 DNA reads as TGCGCCAGCAGCCCGGGACTAGCGGGAGGGCCCTCCTACAATGAGCAGTTCTTC. The encoded protein is CASSPGLAGGPSYNEQFF.

This clone turned up a few times. The CDR3 protein is CASTPPWLAGGVETQYF. The CDR3 region has the DNA TGTGCCAGCACCCCACCGTGGCTAGCGGGGGGAGTAGAGACCCAGTACTTC. The chain joins TRBV2 to TRBJ2-5; 11 nucleotides agree with TRBD2. Looked up from germline, CDR1 is SNHLY and CDR2 is FYNNEI. V shed 7 bases and J 4 bases; nucleotides not matched to a gene: 14. This CDR3 has 17 residues. Drawing the rest from reference TRBV2 and TRBJ2-5, the complete variable domain is EPEVTQTPSHQVTQMGQEVILRCVPISNHLYFYWYRQILGQKVEFLVSFYNNEISEKSEIFDDQFSVERPDGSNFTLKIRSTKLEDSAMYFCASTPPWLAGGVETQYFGPGTRLLVL.

J is TRBJ1-5 and V is TRBV28; the D gene is possibly TRBD1 (5 bases). This CDR3 spans 15 amino acids. The V end was cut by 8 bases, the J end by 2 bases, with 16 bases between. CDR1 and CDR2 from the germline V gene are MDHEN and SYDVKM. The CDR3 nucleotides read TGTGCCAGCCGACTTGGGGACCTCGGCAATCAGCCCCAGCATTTT. Amino acid sequence: CASRLGDLGNQPQHF.